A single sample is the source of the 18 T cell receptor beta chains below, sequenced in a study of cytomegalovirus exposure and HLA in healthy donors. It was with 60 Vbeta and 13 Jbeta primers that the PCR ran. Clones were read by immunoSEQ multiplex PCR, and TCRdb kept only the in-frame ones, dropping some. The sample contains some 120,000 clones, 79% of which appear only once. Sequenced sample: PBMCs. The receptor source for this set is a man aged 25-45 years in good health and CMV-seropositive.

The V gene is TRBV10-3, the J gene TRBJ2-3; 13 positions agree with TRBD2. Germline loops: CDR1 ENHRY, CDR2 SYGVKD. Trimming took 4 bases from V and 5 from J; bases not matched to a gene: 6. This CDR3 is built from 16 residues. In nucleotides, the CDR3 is TGTGCCATCAGTGCTAGGGGACTAGCGGGAATAGATACGCAGTATTTT. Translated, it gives CAISARGLAGIDTQYF.

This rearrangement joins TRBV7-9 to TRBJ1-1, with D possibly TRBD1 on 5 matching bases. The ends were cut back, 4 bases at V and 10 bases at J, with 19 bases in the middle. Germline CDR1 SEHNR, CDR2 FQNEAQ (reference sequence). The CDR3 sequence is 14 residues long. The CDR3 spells CASSSDSSTQVAFF. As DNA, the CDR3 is TGTGCCAGCAGCTCAGACAGCTCCACACAGGTAGCTTTCTTT.

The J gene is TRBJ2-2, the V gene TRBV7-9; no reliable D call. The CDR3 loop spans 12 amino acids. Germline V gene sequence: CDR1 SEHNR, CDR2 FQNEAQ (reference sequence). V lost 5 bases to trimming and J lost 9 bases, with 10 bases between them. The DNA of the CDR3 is TGTGCCAGCAGCCCTATGTCCCGGGAGCTGTTTTTT. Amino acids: CASSPMSRELFF.

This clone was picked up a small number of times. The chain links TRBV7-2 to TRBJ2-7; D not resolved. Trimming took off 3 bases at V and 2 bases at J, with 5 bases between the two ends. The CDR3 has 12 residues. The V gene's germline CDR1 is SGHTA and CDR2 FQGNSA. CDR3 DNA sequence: TGTGCCAGCAGCTTGAGCGCCTACGAGCAGTACTTC. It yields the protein CASSLSAYEQYF.

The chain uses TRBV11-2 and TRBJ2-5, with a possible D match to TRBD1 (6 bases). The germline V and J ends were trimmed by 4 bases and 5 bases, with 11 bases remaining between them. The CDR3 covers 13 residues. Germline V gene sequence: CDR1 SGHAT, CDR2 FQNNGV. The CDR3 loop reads CASSWGQWETQYF. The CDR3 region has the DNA TGTGCCAGCAGCTGGGGGCAATGGGAGACCCAGTACTTC.

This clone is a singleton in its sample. The CDR3 sequence is CASSQDLIAGGAGYNEQFF. The DNA for the CDR3 is TGCGCCAGCAGCCAAGATCTGATAGCGGGAGGAGCGGGTTACAATGAGCAGTTCTTC. The V and J genes are TRBV4-1 and TRBJ2-1, with 10 bases identical to TRBD2. The CDR3 spans 19 residues. CDR1 is MGHRA and CDR2 is YSYEKL in the germline V gene. V lost 0 bases to trimming and J lost 4 bases; unmatched junction nucleotides: 12.

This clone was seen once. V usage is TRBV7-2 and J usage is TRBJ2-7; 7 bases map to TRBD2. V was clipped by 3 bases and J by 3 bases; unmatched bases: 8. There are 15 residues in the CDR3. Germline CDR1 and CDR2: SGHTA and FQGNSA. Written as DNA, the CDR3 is TGTGCCAGCAGCTTCTCCGGGACTACCTTCTACGAGCAGTACTTC. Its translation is CASSFSGTTFYEQYF.

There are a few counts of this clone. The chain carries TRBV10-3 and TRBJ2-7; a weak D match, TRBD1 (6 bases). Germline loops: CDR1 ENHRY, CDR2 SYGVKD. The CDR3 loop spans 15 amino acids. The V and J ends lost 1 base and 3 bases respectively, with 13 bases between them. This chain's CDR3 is CAISEYRDTFYEQYF. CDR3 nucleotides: TGTGCCATCAGTGAGTACCGGGACACCTTCTACGAGCAGTACTTC.

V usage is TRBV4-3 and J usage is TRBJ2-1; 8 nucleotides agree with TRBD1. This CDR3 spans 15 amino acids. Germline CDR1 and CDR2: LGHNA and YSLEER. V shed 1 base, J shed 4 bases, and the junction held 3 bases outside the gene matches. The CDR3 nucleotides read TGCGCCAGCAGCCAAGGGACAGGGATTTACAATGAGCAGTTCTTC. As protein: CASSQGTGIYNEQFF.

The chain's CDR3 is CASSLDGRASNEQFF. The CDR3 DNA is TGTGCCAGCAGCTTAGACGGGAGGGCCTCCAATGAGCAGTTCTTC. The J gene is TRBJ2-1, the V gene TRBV7-9; 8 bases agree with TRBD2. Germline V gives CDR1 SEHNR, CDR2 FQNEAQ (reference sequence). V was clipped by 1 base and J by 6 bases; unmatched bases: 5. The CDR3 loop spans 15 amino acids.

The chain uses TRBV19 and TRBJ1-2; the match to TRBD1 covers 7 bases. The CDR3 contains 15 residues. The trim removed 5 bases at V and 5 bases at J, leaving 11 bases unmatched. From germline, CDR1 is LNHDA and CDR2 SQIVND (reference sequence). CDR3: CASSVVPGQSYGYTF. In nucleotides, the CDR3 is TGTGCCAGTAGTGTCGTCCCGGGACAGAGTTATGGCTACACCTTC.

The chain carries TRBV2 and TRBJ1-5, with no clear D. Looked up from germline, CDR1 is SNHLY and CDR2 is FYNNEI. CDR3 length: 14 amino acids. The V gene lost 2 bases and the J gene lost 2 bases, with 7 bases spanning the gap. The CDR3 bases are TGTGCCAGCAGTGAATTTGGCCGCAATCAGCCCCAGCATTTT. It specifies CASSEFGRNQPQHF. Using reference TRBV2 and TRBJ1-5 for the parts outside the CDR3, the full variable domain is EPEVTQTPSHQVTQMGQEVILRCVPISNHLYFYWYRQILGQKVEFLVSFYNNEISEKSEIFDDQFSVERPDGSNFTLKIRSTKLEDSAMYFCASSEFGRNQPQHFGDGTRLSIL.

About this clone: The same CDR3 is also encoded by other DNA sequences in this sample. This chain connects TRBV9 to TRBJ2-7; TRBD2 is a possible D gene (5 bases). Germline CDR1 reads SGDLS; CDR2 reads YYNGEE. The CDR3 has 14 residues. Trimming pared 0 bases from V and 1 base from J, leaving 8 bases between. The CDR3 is CASSVGGSSYEQYF. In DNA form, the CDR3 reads TGTGCCAGCAGCGTAGGTGGGAGTTCCTACGAGCAGTACTTC.

This chain's CDR3 is CASSQDLHPGLKNIQYF. The CDR3 nucleotides read TGCGCCAGCAGCCAGGACCTACACCCAGGGCTCAAAAACATTCAGTACTTC. The chain joins TRBV4-1 to TRBJ2-4, with D perhaps TRBD1 (5 bases). The V gene lost 3 bases and the J gene lost 3 bases, with 18 bases spanning the gap. CDR1 and CDR2 (germline): MGHRA, YSYEKL. This CDR3 is 17 amino acids long.

CDR3 residues: CASSFSRGKLFF. As DNA, the CDR3 is TGTGCCAGCAGTTTCTCCCGGGGAAAACTGTTTTTT. The gene calls are TRBV28 and TRBJ1-4; D not resolved. V was cut by 3 bases and J by 10 bases, with 9 bases left in between. This CDR3 region has 12 residues. Germline lookup yields CDR1 MDHEN and CDR2 SYDVKM.

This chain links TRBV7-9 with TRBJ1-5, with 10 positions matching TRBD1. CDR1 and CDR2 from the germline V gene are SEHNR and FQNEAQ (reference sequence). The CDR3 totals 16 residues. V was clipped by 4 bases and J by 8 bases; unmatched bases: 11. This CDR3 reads CASSSGDRGQLEPQHF. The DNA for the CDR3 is TGTGCCAGCAGCTCCGGAGACAGGGGGCAGTTGGAGCCCCAGCATTTT.

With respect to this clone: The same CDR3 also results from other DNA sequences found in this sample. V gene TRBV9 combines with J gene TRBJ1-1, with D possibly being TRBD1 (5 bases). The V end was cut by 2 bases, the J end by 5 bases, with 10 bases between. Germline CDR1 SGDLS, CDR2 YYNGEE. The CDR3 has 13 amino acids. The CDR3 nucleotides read TGTGCCAGCAGCGTGGGGGGAAGGACTGAAGCTTTCTTT. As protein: CASSVGGRTEAFF.

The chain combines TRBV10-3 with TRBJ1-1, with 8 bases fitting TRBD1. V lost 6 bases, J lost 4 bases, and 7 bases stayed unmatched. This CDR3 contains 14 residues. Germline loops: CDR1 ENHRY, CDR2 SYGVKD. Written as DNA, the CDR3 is TGTGCCATCAGGACGACAGGGGAGAGCACTGAAGCTTTCTTT. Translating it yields CAIRTTGESTEAFF.